The 18 T cell receptor beta chains below were found in one sample sequenced in a study of shared clonotypes between healthy human individuals. Profiling relied on immunoSEQ multiplex PCR, and the TCRdb table lists in-frame clones only, not all of them. Among some 2.4 million clones, under 95% were seen once, and the ten largest hold 0.36%. The sample comprised naive CD4+ T cells from PBMCs. Subset defined: CD45RA+ positively selected. Source of these receptors: a man aged 18 to 30 in good health. Some clones in this sample may be carry-over from other donors' samples.

The chain carries TRBV7-9 and TRBJ2-1, with 7 positions matching TRBD2. Trimming removed 2 bases from V and 4 bases from J; junction bases left unmatched: 11. Germline V lookup: CDR1 SEHNR, CDR2 FQNEAQ (reference sequence). CDR3 length equals 17 residues. The DNA for the CDR3 is TGTGCCAGCAGCTTAACGCCGGGAGGCCTGCTGTACAATGAGCAGTTCTTC. Its protein product is CASSLTPGGLLYNEQFF.

This chain joins TRBV7-3 and TRBJ2-7, with TRBD2 matching 9 bases. The length of the CDR3 is 15 residues. CDR1 and CDR2 (germline): SGHTA, FQGTGA. V lost 5 bases, J lost 3 bases, and 8 bases stayed unmatched. The CDR3 loop is CASSLEPSGIYEQYF. In nucleotides, the CDR3 is TGTGCCAGCAGCCTTGAGCCTAGCGGGATCTACGAGCAGTACTTC.

The genes are TRBV7-9 and TRBJ1-2, with D possibly matching TRBD1 (6 bases). The V end lost 3 bases, the J end lost 3 bases, and 14 bases lay between the germline ends. Looked up from germline, CDR1 is SEHNR and CDR2 is FQNEAQ (reference sequence). The CDR3 totals 15 residues. CDR3: CASSFIKGVYYGYTF. CDR3 bases: TGTGCCAGCAGCTTTATTAAGGGGGTATACTATGGCTACACCTTC.

This chain links TRBV9 with TRBJ2-1, with 9 positions matching TRBD2. Germline loops: CDR1 SGDLS, CDR2 YYNGEE. The junction had 3 bases not matched to a gene; V was cut back by 0 bases and J by 5 bases. The CDR3 runs to 15 residues. The CDR3 bases are TGTGCCAGCAGCGTAGGAGCGGGAGGACACAATGAGCAGTTCTTC. Protein product: CASSVGAGGHNEQFF. Full variable domain (remainder filled in from reference TRBV9 and TRBJ2-1): DSGVTQTPKHLITATGQRVTLRCSPRSGDLSVYWYQQSLDQGLQFLIQYYNGEERAKGNILERFSAQQFPDLHSELNLSSLELGDSALYFCASSVGAGGHNEQFFGPGTRLTVL.

This clone has only one observation. The V gene is TRBV4-1, the J gene TRBJ2-1; no firm D call. This CDR3 has 16 amino acids. Germline CDR1 MGHRA, CDR2 YSYEKL. Trimming removed 0 bases from V and 1 base from J, with 10 bases in between. The CDR3 reads CASSQDPQKSYNEQFF. In DNA form, the CDR3 reads TGCGCCAGCAGCCAAGATCCACAGAAGTCCTACAATGAGCAGTTCTTC.

The chain is built from TRBV6-5 and TRBJ1-1; D uncertain. CDR1 and CDR2 (germline): MNHEY, SVGAGI. The ends were cut back, 10 bases at V and 3 bases at J, with 6 bases in the middle. This CDR3 spans 10 amino acids. CDR3 DNA: TGTGCCACCTGGGACACTGAAGCTTTCTTT. Its translation: CATWDTEAFF.

With regard to this clone: Other DNA variants within this sample encode the same CDR3. The V gene is TRBV5-1, the J gene TRBJ2-6; D may be TRBD1 (6 bases). The CDR3 spans 15 residues. The V end was cut by 0 bases, the J end by 3 bases, with 7 bases between. Germline-derived CDR1 and CDR2 are SGHRS and YFSETQ. The CDR3 DNA reads TGCGCCAGCAGCTTGGAACAGGGTGGGGCCAACGTCCTGACTTTC. Its protein product is CASSLEQGGANVLTF.

The genes are TRBV6-5 and TRBJ2-5; 10 bases map to TRBD2. The CDR3 runs to 13 residues. J lost 5 bases, V lost 6 bases, and 3 bases had no gene match. Germline lookup yields CDR1 MNHEY and CDR2 SVGAGI. The CDR3 coding sequence is TGTGCCAGCAGGAGTAGCGGGAGGGAGACCCAGTACTTC. It yields the protein CASRSSGRETQYF.

This chain joins TRBV19 and TRBJ2-1; D is perhaps TRBD1 (6 bases). The V gene lost 4 bases and the J gene lost 2 bases, with 18 bases spanning the gap. Germline CDR1 is LNHDA and CDR2 is SQIVND (reference sequence). The CDR3 length is 17 residues. CDR3 bases: TGTGCCAGTAGTAAGACAACAGGGATTATTGCCTACAATGAGCAGTTCTTC. This translates into CASSKTTGIIAYNEQFF. The variable domain in full, with the rest retrieved from reference TRBV19 and TRBJ2-1, is DGGITQSPKYLFRKEGQNVTLSCEQNLNHDAMYWYRQDPGQGLRLIYYSQIVNDFQKGDIAEGYSVSREKKESFPLTVTSAQKNPTAFYLCASSKTTGIIAYNEQFFGPGTRLTVL.

The chain recombines TRBV11-2 with TRBJ1-2; perhaps TRBD1 as D (5 bases). Per germline, CDR1 SGHAT and CDR2 FQNNGV. The CDR3 covers 14 residues. V lost 1 base, J lost 2 bases, and 8 bases lay in between. CDR3 sequence reads: CASSLARGNYGYTF. In nucleotides, the CDR3 is TGTGCCAGCAGCTTAGCCCGGGGGAACTATGGCTACACCTTC.

This chain joins TRBV5-1 and TRBJ2-1; 9 positions agree with TRBD1. V trimming: 4 bases; J trimming: 7 bases; junction bases outside the gene matches: 15. CDR1 SGHRS and CDR2 YFSETQ come from the germline V gene. The CDR3 loop spans 17 amino acids. Written as DNA, the CDR3 is TGCGCCAGCAGCCGGGCGGGCACAGGGGGCGCGAGAAATGAGCAGTTCTTC. Protein product: CASSRAGTGGARNEQFF.

As DNA, the CDR3 is TGTGCCAGCAGTACAGCGGGAGGGCCAAGGACCGGGGAGCTGTTTTTT. It yields the protein CASSTAGGPRTGELFF. The chain couples TRBV27 to TRBJ2-2; 10 bases are a match to TRBD2. From germline, CDR1 is MNHEY and CDR2 SMNVEV (reference sequence). The V and J ends lost 5 bases and 5 bases, in that order; junction bases with no gene match: 8. The CDR3 loop spans 16 amino acids.

The chain carries TRBV28 and TRBJ1-3, with D hard to call. Per the germline V gene, CDR1 is MDHEN and CDR2 is SYDVKM. This CDR3 has 14 amino acids. Trimming removed 5 bases from V and 4 bases from J, with 12 bases in between. The DNA of the CDR3 is TGTGCCAGCAGTCGGAGCGACCCAGGAAACACCATATATTTT. This encodes CASSRSDPGNTIYF.

Comment on this clone: The same CDR3 is also encoded by other DNA sequences in this sample. The V gene is TRBV9, the J gene TRBJ2-5; no definite D call. CDR1 is SGDLS and CDR2 is YYNGEE in the germline V gene. Trimming took off 0 bases at V and 3 bases at J, with 6 bases between the two ends. The CDR3 extends over 13 amino acids. In DNA form, the CDR3 reads TGTGCCAGCAGCGTAGGTAGAGAAGAGACCCAGTACTTC. This gives the protein CASSVGREETQYF. Variable domain in full (rest from reference TRBV9 and TRBJ2-5): DSGVTQTPKHLITATGQRVTLRCSPRSGDLSVYWYQQSLDQGLQFLIQYYNGEERAKGNILERFSAQQFPDLHSELNLSSLELGDSALYFCASSVGREETQYFGPGTRLLVL.

The V call is TRBV7-3, the J call TRBJ2-1, with D maybe TRBD2 (5 bases). In germline, CDR1 is SGHTA, CDR2 FQGTGA. The CDR3 sequence is 14 residues long. Trimming took 10 bases from V and 15 from J, leaving 28 bases between them. CDR3 loop: CATTPDSNSGLLFF. As DNA, the CDR3 is TGTGCCACTACGCCGGACTCCAACAGTGGGCTCCTGTTCTTC.

The chain recombines TRBV6-6 with TRBJ2-7; a possible D gene is TRBD1 (6 bases). Trimming left V 4 bases short and J 2 bases short, with 12 bases between. The CDR3 is 14 residues long. Germline lookup yields CDR1 MNHNY and CDR2 SVGAGI (reference sequence). The DNA for the CDR3 is TGTGCCAGCAGTTTCGGACAGAATACCTACGAGCAGTACTTC. This sequence encodes CASSFGQNTYEQYF.

This clone was observed once. This chain connects TRBV15 to TRBJ2-2; TRBD1 might be the D (6 bases). Germline lookup yields CDR1 LNHNV and CDR2 YYDKDF (reference sequence). The CDR3 runs to 17 residues. The ends were cut back, 0 bases at V and 5 bases at J, with 16 bases in the middle. CDR3 sequence reads: CATSRDQVGTLTGELFF. CDR3 nucleotides: TGTGCCACCAGCAGAGATCAAGTTGGGACATTGACCGGGGAGCTGTTTTTT. Using reference TRBV15 and TRBJ2-2 for the parts outside the CDR3, the full variable domain is DAMVIQNPRYQVTQFGKPVTLSCSQTLNHNVMYWYQQKSSQAPKLLFHYYDKDFNNEADTPDNFQSRRPNTSFCFLDIRSPGLGDTAMYLCATSRDQVGTLTGELFFGEGSRLTVL.

This sequence joins TRBV14 and TRBJ2-3; D unclear. V lost 4 bases and J 6 bases, leaving 11 bases between the germline ends. The CDR3 contains 13 residues. Germline-derived CDR1 and CDR2 are SGHDN and FVKESK. The CDR3 nucleotides read TGTGCCAGCAGCCTCAGACTCATGGATACGCAGTATTTT. Amino acid sequence: CASSLRLMDTQYF.